In this sample, the clone carrying this T cell receptor beta chain turned up many times. These data belong to a study of Graves' ophthalmopathy and Graves' hyperthyroidism. The CDR3 has 17 residues. V lost 0 bases to trimming and J lost 0 bases, with 11 bases between them. Per germline, CDR1 LNHNV and CDR2 YYDKDF (reference sequence). Amplified TCR beta CDR3 regions were obtained using RNA transcripts as template. An initial RT-PCR round employing HTBI primers preceded a second-round multiplex PCR. TCRdb reprocessed the multiplex PCR reads via MiXCR and lists one record per CDR3 protein. The repertoire holds around 670,000 distinct CDR3 sequences, with around 40% as singletons.

The rearrangement links TRBV15 to TRBJ1-4; D remains unclear. The clonotype originates from an adult man with Graves' ophthalmopathy. What was sequenced was peripheral blood. This CDR3 reads CATSRDLSGTTNEKLFF. The CDR3 DNA reads TGTGCCACCAGCAGAGATCTCAGCGGGACAACTAATGAAAAACTGTTTTTT.